These T cell receptor beta chains were read from a single sample in a study of read filtering for tumor transcriptome and immune sequencing. TCRdb recomputed calls from the reads with MiXCR, one row per CDR3 protein. The sample holds 130,000 or so distinct CDR3 sequences, over 10% seen once. The sample was a population of CD138-negative cells sorted from bone marrow. These receptors originate from a donor aged 40 or older with multiple myeloma. The CDR3 runs from the conserved cysteine through the conserved F or W. D genes are given only for firm matches. A clone size is listed for some rows: how often the clone was seen (once, few, many), or a class if it is expanded.

TRBV3-1	many	-	TRBJ1-1	TGTGCCAGCAGCCATGTCCGGGGGACTGAAGCTTTCTTT	CASSHVRGTEAFF
TRBV7-9	many	TRBD2	TRBJ2-5	TGTGCCAGCAGCCCCGGACTAGCGGGAGGGAGATGGACCCAGTACTTC	CASSPGLAGGRWTQYF
TRBV7-7	many	-	TRBJ2-7	TGTGCCAGCAGCTCGGGGCCCTCCGAGGTCTACGAGCAGTACTTC	CASSSGPSEVYEQYF
TRBV20-1	many	-	TRBJ1-1	TGCAGTGCCCTGAAGGGCACTGAAGCTTTCTTT	CSALKGTEAFF
TRBV27	many	-	TRBJ1-3	TGTGCCAGCCGGAAGACGGGAGGAAACACCATATATTTT	CASRKTGGNTIYF
TRBV6-6	many	-	TRBJ2-7	TGTGCCAGCAGCCTCCCAGGGACCAGTTCCTACGAGCAGTACTTC	CASSLPGTSSYEQYF
TRBV4-1	many	-	TRBJ1-1	TGCGCCAGCAGCCAAGATACAGCCTTAGGGAGTACTGAAGCTTTCTTT	CASSQDTALGSTEAFF
TRBV5-1	few	-	TRBJ2-1	TGCGCCAGCAGCTTTGAGACAGGATACAATGAGCAGTCCTTC	CASSFETGYNEQSF
TRBV7-2	many	-	TRBJ2-5	TGTGCCAGCAGCTCGACGCAGGGTAAAGAGACCCAGTACTTC	CASSSTQGKETQYF
TRBV7-9	many	-	TRBJ1-1	TGTGCCAGCAGCTTAGGTAGGGGGGCCGACACTGAAGCTTTCTTT	CASSLGRGADTEAFF
TRBV10-3	many	TRBD2	TRBJ2-1	TGTGCCATCAGTGACGAGGGACTAGCGGGGCGTTACAATGAGCAGTTCTTC	CAISDEGLAGRYNEQFF
TRBV29-1	few	TRBD2	TRBJ2-1	TGCAGCGTTGAGGCTAGCGGGAGTAGAGATGAGCAGTTCTTC	CSVEASGSRDEQFF
TRBV6-2/TRBV6-3	many	-	TRBJ2-2	TGTGCCAGCAGTCCACGGCTCCTGAACACCGGGGAGCTGTTTTTT	CASSPRLLNTGELFF
TRBV5-4	many	-	TRBJ2-1	TGTGCCAGCACCCCGGACCGGGGAGACATCTACAATGAGCAGTTCTTC	CASTPDRGDIYNEQFF
TRBV2	many	TRBD1	TRBJ1-5	TGTGCCAGCAGGGGACAGGGGAATCAGCCCCAGCATTTT	CASRGQGNQPQHF
TRBV27	many	-	TRBJ2-2	TGTGCCAGCAGTGGAGGGACGAGCACCGGGGAGCTGTTTTTT	CASSGGTSTGELFF
TRBV20-1	many	-	TRBJ1-2	TGCAGTGCCCCGGGTGGGGGGATCTATGGCTACACCTTC	CSAPGGGIYGYTF
TRBV11-2	many	TRBD1	TRBJ2-5	TGTGCCAGCAGCTCGGGACAGGGGGTGGCCCAGTACTTC	CASSSGQGVAQYF
TRBV6-5	many	TRBD2	TRBJ2-1	TGTGCCAGCCGGAGTGAGACAGGGCTACTAGCGGGAGGCCGGAATGAGCAGTTCTTC	CASRSETGLLAGGRNEQFF
TRBV6-2/TRBV6-3	many	-	TRBJ1-5	TGTGCCAGCACTACTGACACGGTTCAGCCCCAGCATTTT	CASTTDTVQPQHF
TRBV7-3	many	-	TRBJ2-1	TGTGCCAGCAGCTTAGGAGCGGGTACCTACAATGAGCAGTTCTTC	CASSLGAGTYNEQFF
TRBV5-1	many	-	TRBJ1-1	TGCGCCAGCAGCTTCCTACTCGGGAACACTGAAGCTTTCTTT	CASSFLLGNTEAFF
TRBV11-2	few	-	TRBJ2-3	TGTGCCAGCAGCTTAGAGGGGACGCTGGGATATACGCAGTATTTT	CASSLEGTLGYTQYF
TRBV4-2	many	TRBD2	TRBJ2-7	TGTGCCAGCAGCCAAGAAACTAGCGGTACCTACGAGCAGTACTTC	CASSQETSGTYEQYF
TRBV20-1	many	TRBD2	TRBJ2-1	TGCAGTGCTGATATATACGGACTAGCGGGAAGGAATGAGCAGTTCTTC	CSADIYGLAGRNEQFF
TRBV29-1	many	-	TRBJ2-1	TGCAGCGTGTGGACAGTGTCCTACAATGAGCAGTTCTTC	CSVWTVSYNEQFF
TRBV5-6	many	-	TRBJ2-7	TGTGCCAGCAGCTTGGAGGGGAGCCCCTACGAGCAGTACTTC	CASSLEGSPYEQYF
TRBV9	many	TRBD1	TRBJ2-7	TGTGCCAGCAGCCTAATCCCGGACAGGGAGGACCACGAGCAGTACTTC	CASSLIPDREDHEQYF
TRBV18	many	-	TRBJ1-1	TGTGCCAGCTCGGAGGGAGAGAACACTGAAGCTTTCTTT	CASSEGENTEAFF
TRBV7-9	many	TRBD1	TRBJ1-1	TGTGCCAGCAGCCCCCGACAGGGGGCCGGGAACACTGAAGCTTTCTTT	CASSPRQGAGNTEAFF
TRBV9	many	-	TRBJ2-1	TGTGCCAGCAGCTCCCTAGTGGGGTCCTACAATGAGCAGTTCTTC	CASSSLVGSYNEQFF
TRBV18	many	TRBD2	TRBJ2-1	TGTGCCAGCTCACCCAGTATCAAGGGAGGGCCAAATGAGCAGTTCTTC	CASSPSIKGGPNEQFF
TRBV24-1	many	TRBD2	TRBJ2-1	TGTGCCACCAGTGATTTGATGGGCGGGAGCTCCTACAATGAGCAGTTCTTC	CATSDLMGGSSYNEQFF
TRBV5-1	many	TRBD2	TRBJ2-3	TGCGCCAGCAGCACGGGACTAGCGGGAGCCTTGGATACGCAGTATTTT	CASSTGLAGALDTQYF
TRBV11-3	many	-	TRBJ2-2	TGTGCCAGCAGCCTCCCCTCGGAGAACACCGGGGAGCTGTTTTTT	CASSLPSENTGELFF
TRBV6-1	-	-	TRBJ1-2	TGTGCCAGCAGTGAAATTGGAGCATTCAACTATGGCTACACCTTC	CASSEIGAFNYGYTF
TRBV29-1	-	TRBD1	TRBJ1-3	TGCAGCGTTACCGGGACAGGGGTAAAAGGAAACACCATAGATTTT	CSVTGTGVKGNTIDF
TRBV12-3/TRBV12-4	many	TRBD2	TRBJ2-7	TGTGCCAGCAGCCCCACGGGGGGCCGGACTAGCGGGTACCGCTCCTACGAGCAGTACTTC	CASSPTGGRTSGYRSYEQYF
TRBV20-1	-	-	TRBJ1-2	TGCAGTGCTAGGGGCGCTCCTGATGGCTATGGCTACACCTTC	CSARGAPDGYGYTF
TRBV20-1	many	TRBD2	TRBJ2-1	TGCAGTGCTGAAAGGACTAGCGGACAGTTCTTC	CSAERTSGQFF
TRBV4-2	many	TRBD2	TRBJ2-7	TGTGCCAGCAGCCACAGACTAGCGGCCACCTACGAGCAGTACTTC	CASSHRLAATYEQYF
TRBV4-3	many	-	TRBJ2-6	TGCGCCAGCAGCCAGAGCGAGGTTTCTGGGGCCAACGTCCTGACTTTC	CASSQSEVSGANVLTF
TRBV19	once	-	TRBJ2-5	TGTGCCAGTGGGCTCGGAAGGGGGGCACCTGCGGGAGAGACCCAGTACTTC	CASGLGRGAPAGETQYF
TRBV20-1	-	TRBD2	TRBJ2-7	TGCAGTGCTGAAGGACTAGCGGAGTCCCCCGTAGTGGGCGAGCAGTACTTC	CSAEGLAESPVVGEQYF
TRBV29-1	many	TRBD1	TRBJ1-1	TGCAGCGTTGAGTGGTGGGACAGTTTGAACACTGAAGCTTTCTTT	CSVEWWDSLNTEAFF
TRBV7-9	many	TRBD1	TRBJ1-4	TGTGCCAGCAGTTACCCCGGGACAGATAATGAAAAACTGTTTTTT	CASSYPGTDNEKLFF
TRBV3-1	many	-	TRBJ1-1	TGTGCCAGCAGCCGAGGTCCGGAAGGTGGAGCTTTCTTT	CASSRGPEGGAFF
TRBV30	many	TRBD2	TRBJ2-1	TGTGCCTGGAGTGTACATAGCGGGATTAAGTTCTTC	CAWSVHSGIKFF
TRBV7-6	many	TRBD2	TRBJ2-6	TGTGCCAGCAGCACAAAGGCTAGCGGGAGGGCCAACGTCCTGACTTTC	CASSTKASGRANVLTF
TRBV20-1	many	TRBD2	TRBJ2-1	TGCAGTGCTAGAGGGGCTAGCGGGAGGGTTAATGAGCAGTTCTTC	CSARGASGRVNEQFF